This T cell receptor beta chain was obtained from a study of control samples from healthy donors and cancer patients. This clone was recorded once. This table comes from immunoSEQ multiplex PCR, and its TCRdb copy is limited to in-frame clones, with some not included. Among roughly 52,000 clones listed, approximately 95% were seen once. Germline V CDR1 and CDR2: SGHKS, YYEKEE (reference sequence). V dropped 3 bases and J dropped 6 bases, with 5 bases sitting between them. The CDR3 length is 11 residues. The receptor's source is a young woman in good health. The sample was blood. The genes are TRBV5-5 and TRBJ2-3; unclear D gene. The CDR3 DNA sequence: TGTGCCAGCAGCTCGATGGATACGCAGTATTTT. Translated: CASSSMDTQYF.